The present T cell receptor (beta chain) was sequenced within a study of beta chain features in type 1 diabetes. cDNA synthesis used the whole RNA isolate, giving expressed TCRB sequences. About 3.57 million reads per sample on average were obtained from naive, central memory and regulatory T cell samples. The protocol was immunoSEQ multiplex PCR, while the TCRdb copy is restricted to in-frame clones and leaves out a portion. The sample records hundreds of thousands of clones, roughly a tenth being singletons. About this clone itself: Its antigen remains unidentified.

V shed 7 bases, J shed 10 bases, and the junction held 10 bases outside the gene matches. The CDR3 totals 14 residues. Germline lookup yields CDR1 MGHDK and CDR2 SYGVNS. Study findings and constraints: Over-representation of high TCR-expressing cells was a possible consequence of cDNA sequencing. Any HLA effect on TCRB rearrangement was left unresolved by small sub-analyses. Patients' naive, central memory and regulatory TCRB repertoires appeared more alike than those of healthy donors. All four CD4+ subsets of Type 1 diabetes patients contained TCRB CDR3s that were moderately but significantly shorter.

Material: naive CD4+ T cells from blood. The genes are TRBV25-1 and TRBJ1-4, with 9 bases that match TRBD1. This TCR was recovered from a man aged 30 to 45 with type 1 diabetes. This CDR3 reads CASNTGTGSGKLFF. In nucleotides, the CDR3 is TGTGCCAGCAATACCGGGACAGGGTCTGGAAAACTGTTTTTT.